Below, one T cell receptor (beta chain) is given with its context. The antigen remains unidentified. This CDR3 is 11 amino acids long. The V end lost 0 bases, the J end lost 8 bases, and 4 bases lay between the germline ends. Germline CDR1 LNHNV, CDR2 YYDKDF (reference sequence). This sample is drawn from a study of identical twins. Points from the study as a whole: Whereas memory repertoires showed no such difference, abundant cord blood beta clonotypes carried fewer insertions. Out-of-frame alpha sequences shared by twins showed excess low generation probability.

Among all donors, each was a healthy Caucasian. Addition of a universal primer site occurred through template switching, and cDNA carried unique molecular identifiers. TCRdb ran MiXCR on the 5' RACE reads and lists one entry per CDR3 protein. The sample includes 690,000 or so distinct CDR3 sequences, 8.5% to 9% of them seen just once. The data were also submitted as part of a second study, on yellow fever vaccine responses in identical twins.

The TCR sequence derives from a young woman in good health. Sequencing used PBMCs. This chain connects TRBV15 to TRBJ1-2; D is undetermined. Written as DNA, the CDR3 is TGTGCCACCAGCAGAGATACGGGCTACACCTTC. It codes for CATSRDTGYTF. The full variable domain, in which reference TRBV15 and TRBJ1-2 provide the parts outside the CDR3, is DAMVIQNPRYQVTQFGKPVTLSCSQTLNHNVMYWYQQKSSQAPKLLFHYYDKDFNNEADTPDNFQSRRPNTSFCFLDIRSPGLGDTAMYLCATSRDTGYTFGSGTRLTVV.